These 21 T cell receptor beta chains originate from one sample sequenced in a study of shared clonotypes between healthy human individuals. Only in-frame clones appear in the TCRdb table, and some are missing; sequencing was by immunoSEQ multiplex PCR. Found here are millions of clones, about 92% of them singletons; the top ten hold 0.13% to 0.15%. Sequencing input: naive CD4+ T cells sorted from blood. This sample's subset: CD45RA+ positively selected. All receptors derive from a man younger than 35 in good health.

The chain has TRBV7-2 and TRBJ1-2; D call uncertain. The germline V and J ends were trimmed by 1 base and 5 bases, with 11 bases remaining between them. The CDR3 runs 14 residues. Germline V CDR1 and CDR2: SGHTA, FQGNSA. CDR3 protein: CASSLEPGMYGYTF. DNA of the CDR3: TGTGCCAGCAGCTTAGAACCGGGAATGTATGGCTACACCTTC.

The rearrangement links TRBV28 to TRBJ1-2; 8 bases agree with TRBD1. V gave up 6 bases and J gave up 4 bases; unmatched junction bases: 7. The CDR3 extends over 14 amino acids. CDR1 is MDHEN and CDR2 is SYDVKM in the germline V gene. CDR3 coding DNA: TGTGCCAGCAGGGACGGACAGGGTGTCTATGGCTACACCTTC. As protein: CASRDGQGVYGYTF.

The J gene is TRBJ2-5, the V gene TRBV28; perhaps TRBD2 as D (5 bases). This CDR3 spans 15 amino acids. The germline V gene encodes CDR1 MDHEN and CDR2 SYDVKM. Trimming pared 7 bases from V and 2 bases from J, leaving 17 bases between. CDR3 in DNA: TGTGCCAGCACCCGCAGTGGGAGCCATCAAGAGACCCAGTACTTC. Encoded protein: CASTRSGSHQETQYF.

The genes are TRBV6-5 and TRBJ2-5, with a possible D match to TRBD1 (6 bases). This CDR3 region has 14 residues. Germline-derived CDR1 and CDR2 are MNHEY and SVGAGI. With 2 bases removed from V and 6 bases from J, the gap between germline ends came to 13 bases. The CDR3 protein is CASSYAGTKKTQYF. The CDR3 DNA is TGTGCCAGCAGTTACGCCGGGACAAAGAAGACCCAGTACTTC.

J is TRBJ2-2 and V is TRBV5-5; possible D gene TRBD1, 6 bases. This CDR3 has 16 amino acids. Trimming took 1 base from V and 0 from J, leaving 10 bases between them. Germline CDR1 reads SGHKS; CDR2 reads YYEKEE (reference sequence). Here the CDR3 reads CASSLQSGANTGELFF. In nucleotides, the CDR3 is TGTGCCAGCAGCTTGCAGTCAGGGGCGAACACCGGGGAGCTGTTTTTT.

The genes are TRBV2 and TRBJ2-5; 8 nucleotides match TRBD2. The DNA end is more similar to TRBJ2-7, so the J call may be wrong. CDR1 and CDR2 from the germline V gene are SNHLY and FYNNEI. This CDR3 is 13 amino acids long. CDR3 nucleotides: TGTGCCAGCAGGTCAGCGGGGGCCTACGAGCAGTACTTC. It yields the protein CASRSAGAYEQYF.

The chain links TRBV28 to TRBJ1-1, with no clear D. This CDR3 region has 12 residues. V was shortened by 2 bases and J by 4 bases, with 5 bases between the two germline ends. Germline V gene lookup returns CDR1 MDHEN and CDR2 SYDVKM. The CDR3 sequence is CASSLHGTEAFF. The CDR3 DNA is TGTGCCAGCAGTTTACACGGCACTGAAGCTTTCTTT.

The CDR3 DNA reads as TGTGCCATCAGTGAGTCTGGTGTTCCGAACACCGGGGAGCTGTTTTTT. It translates to CAISESGVPNTGELFF. The chain employs TRBV10-3 and TRBJ2-2; D unclear. This CDR3 is 16 amino acids long. Germline V gene sequence: CDR1 ENHRY, CDR2 SYGVKD. With 0 bases removed from V and 0 bases from J, the gap between germline ends came to 8 bases.

This chain's CDR3 is CSVEDRGTLNTEAFF. The CDR3 nucleotides read TGCAGCGTTGAAGATCGGGGCACTTTGAACACTGAAGCTTTCTTT. The chain employs TRBV29-1 and TRBJ1-1; tentatively, D is TRBD1 (5 bases). Germline-derived CDR1 and CDR2 are SQVTM and ANQGSEA. V shed 0 bases and J shed 0 bases, with 11 bases lying between them. The CDR3 is 15 residues long.

The chain joins TRBV30 to TRBJ2-1; 7 nucleotides line up with TRBD1. Germline CDR1 reads GTSNPN; CDR2 reads SVGIG (reference sequence). The CDR3 runs 12 residues. V was clipped by 2 bases and J by 10 bases; unmatched bases: 5. The CDR3 region is CAWSPLGQEQFF. In nucleotides, the CDR3 is TGTGCCTGGAGTCCTCTGGGACAGGAGCAGTTCTTC.

The chain joins TRBV5-1 to TRBJ2-7; TRBD2 agrees at 9 bases. V gave up 5 bases and J gave up 2 bases; unmatched junction bases: 5. The CDR3 has 14 residues. Germline V gene data show CDR1 as SGHRS and CDR2 as YFSETQ. For the CDR3, the DNA is TGCGCCAGCAGAGCGGGAGGTATGACCTACGAGCAGTACTTC. As protein: CASRAGGMTYEQYF.

J is TRBJ2-5 and V is TRBV6-5, with 8 positions matching TRBD2. The CDR3 contains 15 residues. With 0 bases clipped from V and 4 bases from J, the junction kept 4 bases outside the gene matches. Germline values: CDR1 MNHEY, CDR2 SVGAGI. The CDR3 sequence is CASSYSGGAPETQYF. CDR3 coding DNA: TGTGCCAGCAGTTACTCCGGGGGGGCCCCAGAGACCCAGTACTTC.

This clone occurred once. This chain uses TRBV27 with TRBJ2-1; D gene unclear. The CDR3 contains 11 residues. V shed 4 bases and J shed 7 bases, with 5 bases lying between them. Per germline, CDR1 MNHEY and CDR2 SMNVEV (reference sequence). CDR3: CASSYLNEQFF. In DNA, the CDR3 is TGTGCCAGCAGTTATCTAAATGAGCAGTTCTTC.

To note about this clone: This same CDR3 is encoded by further DNA sequences in the sample. The gene calls are TRBV30 and TRBJ1-5; D gene unclear. V was cut by 5 bases and J by 6 bases, with 11 bases left in between. The CDR3 runs 12 residues. CDR1 is GTSNPN, CDR2 SVGIG, per germline (reference sequence). CDR3 amino acids: CAWGRGGQPQHF. The CDR3 coding sequence is TGTGCCTGGGGCCGCGGCGGTCAGCCCCAGCATTTT.

CDR3 sequence: CASSVRGASTDTQYF. CDR3 nucleotide sequence: TGTGCCAGCAGCGTACGGGGTGCTAGCACAGATACGCAGTATTTT. This rearrangement joins TRBV11-2 to TRBJ2-3; D may be TRBD2 (5 bases). CDR1 and CDR2 from the germline V gene are SGHAT and FQNNGV. This CDR3 has 15 amino acids. Between the trimmed V and J ends, which lost 5 bases and 0 bases, there was a span of 12 bases.

The chain uses TRBV5-1 and TRBJ2-1; TRBD1 matches 8 bases. The CDR3 is made up of 17 amino acids. V shed 4 bases, J shed 0 bases, and the junction held 9 bases outside the gene matches. Germline CDR1 is SGHRS and CDR2 is YFSETQ. The CDR3 bases are TGCGCCAGCAGCCCTGCCGGAGGACAGGGCTCCTACAATGAGCAGTTCTTC. This gives the protein CASSPAGGQGSYNEQFF.

The rearrangement joins TRBV7-2 to TRBJ1-2; D is ambiguous. This CDR3 contains 15 residues. Germline V gene sequence: CDR1 SGHTA, CDR2 FQGNSA. V lost 1 base, J lost 1 base, and 10 bases lay in between. CDR3 sequence (DNA): TGTGCCAGCAGCTTAGGAGGGAGCCTTAACTATGGCTACACCTTC. This sequence encodes CASSLGGSLNYGYTF.

This clone occurred a few times. In the same sample, other DNA sequences code for this CDR3. The chain recombines TRBV29-1 with TRBJ1-1; D perhaps matches TRBD1 (5 bases). CDR3 size: 12 residues. V shed 4 bases and J shed 3 bases, with 9 bases lying between them. Germline-derived CDR1 and CDR2 are SQVTM and ANQGSEA. The CDR3 DNA reads as TGCAGCGTTGTGAGAGGGGACACTGAAGCTTTCTTT. Translating it yields CSVVRGDTEAFF.

This chain uses TRBV7-8 with TRBJ1-1; 7 bases line up with TRBD1. Germline V gives CDR1 SGHVS, CDR2 FQNEAQ. This CDR3 is 14 amino acids long. The V and J ends lost 5 bases and 1 base, in that order; junction bases with no gene match: 4. The CDR3, as DNA: TGTGCCAGCAGCCGTCGACAGGGGAACACTGAAGCTTTCTTT. Translating it yields CASSRRQGNTEAFF.

The gene calls are TRBV21-1 and TRBJ2-3; no check of the table's D call, TRBD2, against the DNA was made. TRBV21-1 is termed a pseudogene. This CDR3 has 18 residues. The CDR3 coding sequence is TGTGCCAGCAGCAAACTGAATGCGGGCCAAAGAGGTACAGATACGCAGTATTTT. Encoded protein: CASSKLNAGQRGTDTQYF.

The CDR3 loop is CASSPPQGPGYTF. The CDR3 DNA follows: TGTGCCAGCTCACCACCTCAGGGGCCTGGCTACACCTTC. The chain recombines TRBV18 with TRBJ1-2, with a weak D call TRBD1 (6 bases). The V gene lost 0 bases and the J gene lost 7 bases, with 9 bases spanning the gap. The CDR3 is 13 amino acids. Per the germline V gene, CDR1 is KGHSH and CDR2 is LQKENI.